These 28 T cell receptor beta chains were sequenced from one sample in a study of T-cell reconstitution after alpha-beta-depleted transplantation in children. Researchers prepared the TCRbeta library using unique molecular identifiers, the study reports. One entry per CDR3 protein results from TCRdb running MiXCR on the PCR reads. Of approximately 300,000 distinct CDR3 sequences in the sample, over 7.5% were seen once. These receptors' targets are unknown. Study findings and constraints: The authors attributed T-cell counts and diversity one year after transplant mostly to newly produced T cells.

The sequencing here drew on peripheral blood, taken 360 days after TCRalphabeta/CD19-depleted stem cell transplant. The receptors come from a female patient between 2 and 10 years old who had a stem cell transplant for Fanconi anemia, so the T cells may come from the graft donor.

This clonotype occurred many times. The V and J genes are TRBV5-1 and TRBJ2-3; 11 nucleotides align to TRBD2. This CDR3 spans 17 amino acids. Per germline, CDR1 SGHRS and CDR2 YFSETQ. V was pared by 3 bases and J by 6 bases, with 12 bases of the junction left unmatched. The DNA of the CDR3 is TGCGCCAGCAGCTCCGGGTGGACTAGCGGGTCCCCCGATACGCAGTATTTT. Amino acids: CASSSGWTSGSPDTQYF.

The rearrangement links TRBV20-1 to TRBJ2-1, with D possibly matching TRBD1 (6 bases). Looked up from germline, CDR1 is DFQATT and CDR2 is SNEGSKA (reference sequence). V gave up 6 bases and J gave up 4 bases, with 16 bases separating them. This CDR3 comprises 14 residues. Here the CDR3 DNA reads TGCAGTGCCGAAATAGGGGGAGATTACAATGAGCAGTTCTTC. Translation gives CSAEIGGDYNEQFF.

The chain links TRBV18 to TRBJ2-7; maybe TRBD1 (5 bases). Trimming took off 2 bases at V and 2 bases at J, with 10 bases between the two ends. This CDR3 has 14 amino acids. CDR1 and CDR2 (germline): KGHSH, LQKENI. CDR3: CASSPGQGPYEQYF. CDR3 bases: TGTGCCAGCTCACCAGGGCAGGGCCCCTACGAGCAGTACTTC.

This chain connects TRBV4-1 to TRBJ2-7; 7 nucleotides line up with TRBD1. CDR1 and CDR2 (germline): MGHRA, YSYEKL. With 4 bases clipped from V and 0 bases from J, the junction kept 12 bases outside the gene matches. The CDR3 runs 17 residues. CDR3 loop: CASSPLPTGESSYEQYF. The CDR3 DNA follows: TGCGCCAGCAGCCCGCTACCTACAGGGGAAAGCTCCTACGAGCAGTACTTC.

This clonotype was counted between two and nine times. The rearrangement joins TRBV18 to TRBJ2-1, with TRBD2 identical over 8 bases. Germline CDR1 KGHSH, CDR2 LQKENI. Trimming at V came to 3 bases and at J to 7 bases, leaving 8 bases not matched to a gene. The CDR3 spans 15 residues. This CDR3 is CASSPPGLGLNEQFF. The CDR3 bases are TGTGCCAGCTCACCCCCGGGACTAGGTTTAAATGAGCAGTTCTTC.

This clonotype was seen only a few times. V usage is TRBV5-1 and J usage is TRBJ2-3; 8 bases match TRBD2. The V segment lost 2 bases and the J segment 0 bases; nucleotides outside the gene matches: 5. The germline gives CDR1 SGHRS, CDR2 YFSETQ. The CDR3 totals 16 residues. The CDR3 sequence: CASSFPRGGSTDTQYF. Here the CDR3 DNA reads TGCGCCAGCAGCTTCCCCCGGGGGGGGAGCACAGATACGCAGTATTTT. Together with reference TRBV5-1 and TRBJ2-3, the CDR3 gives the full variable domain: KAGVTQTPRYLIKTRGQQVTLSCSPISGHRSVSWYQQTPGQGLQFLFEYFSETQRNKGNFPGRFSGRQFSNSRSEMNVSTLELGDSALYLCASSFPRGGSTDTQYFGPGTRLTVL.

CDR3 coding DNA: TGTGCCAGCAGCTTGAAGTCCAGGAGGTACAATGAGCAGTTCTTC. Protein sequence: CASSLKSRRYNEQFF. V usage is TRBV5-6 and J usage is TRBJ2-1; D may be TRBD2 (5 bases). With 1 base removed from V and 4 bases from J, the gap between germline ends came to 12 bases. Germline V CDR1 and CDR2: SGHDT, YYEEEE. The CDR3 loop spans 15 amino acids.

The table lists this clonotype with many counts. This chain uses TRBV5-1 with TRBJ2-1; 8 positions agree with TRBD2. CDR3 size: 15 residues. Germline V gene data show CDR1 as SGHRS and CDR2 as YFSETQ. Trimming at V came to 1 base and at J to 5 bases, leaving 5 bases not matched to a gene. The DNA for the CDR3 is TGCGCCAGCAGCTTGTATCGGACTAGCAACAATGAGCAGTTCTTC. It translates to CASSLYRTSNNEQFF.

This clonotype was recorded many times. The J gene is TRBJ1-4, the V gene TRBV29-1, with D unresolved. The V gene lost 3 bases and the J gene lost 5 bases, with 10 bases spanning the gap. The CDR3 covers 13 residues. CDR1 and CDR2 from the germline V gene are SQVTM and ANQGSEA. The CDR3 loop is CSVEAGPNEKLFF. CDR3 nucleotide sequence: TGCAGCGTTGAGGCCGGCCCGAATGAAAAACTGTTTTTT.

The table lists this clonotype with many counts. The V and J genes are TRBV24-1 and TRBJ2-5; maybe TRBD1 (6 bases). The CDR3 loop spans 15 amino acids. Per the germline V gene, CDR1 is KGHDR and CDR2 is SFDVKD. The ends were cut back, 4 bases at V and 3 bases at J, with 14 bases in the middle. The CDR3 spells CATSDLLTGKETQYF. In DNA form, the CDR3 reads TGTGCCACCAGTGACCTATTAACAGGGAAAGAGACCCAGTACTTC.

V usage is TRBV11-3 and J usage is TRBJ2-1; 11 bases are a match to TRBD2. The germline gives CDR1 SGHNT, CDR2 YENEEA. The CDR3 length is 15 residues. The trim removed 5 bases at V and 7 bases at J, leaving 7 bases unmatched. DNA for the CDR3: TGTGCCAGCAGCCCCGGTAGCGGGGGGGCAAATGAGCAGTTCTTC. Encoded protein: CASSPGSGGANEQFF. The full variable domain, with the rest looked up from reference TRBV11-3 and TRBJ2-1, is EAGVVQSPRYKIIEKKQPVAFWCNPISGHNTLYWYLQNLGQGPELLIRYENEEAVDDSQLPKDRFSAERLKGVDSTLKIQPAELGDSAVYLCASSPGSGGANEQFFGPGTRLTVL.

This clonotype showed up many times. DNA for the CDR3: TGTGCCATCAGTGAGTCGAGAGGGGCCGTGGGAGGCACTGAAGCTTTCTTT. Amino acids: CAISESRGAVGGTEAFF. This chain links TRBV10-3 with TRBJ1-1; D might be TRBD1 (5 bases). The V gene's germline CDR1 is ENHRY and CDR2 SYGVKD. V was trimmed by 0 bases and J by 4 bases, leaving 18 bases between them. The CDR3 loop spans 17 amino acids.

CDR3 residues: CASSQELEGQGPLYEQYF. The CDR3 DNA reads TGTGCCAGCAGCCAAGAATTAGAGGGCCAGGGGCCTCTCTACGAGCAGTACTTC. The chain links TRBV3-1 to TRBJ2-7, with D maybe TRBD1 (6 bases). CDR1 LGHDT and CDR2 YNNKEL come from the germline V gene (reference sequence). CDR3 size: 18 residues. V lost 0 bases and J lost 3, with 21 bases in between.

This clonotype has at least ten counts. The J gene is TRBJ2-7, the V gene TRBV10-2; 7 nucleotides align to TRBD1. With V trimmed by 6 bases and J by 5 bases, 13 bases remained unmatched. The germline CDR1 and CDR2 sequences are WSHSY and SAAADI. The CDR3 is 15 residues long. The CDR3 region has the DNA TGCGCCAGCAGCACCTTGGGGCGACAGGGCCACGAGCAGTACGTC. It codes for CASSTLGRQGHEQYV.

In this sample, this clonotype turned up many times. The genes are TRBV10-3 and TRBJ2-3, with 8 nucleotides matching TRBD2. This CDR3 contains 16 residues. With V trimmed by 4 bases and J by 2 bases, 8 bases remained unmatched. Looked up from germline, CDR1 is ENHRY and CDR2 is SYGVKD. CDR3 in amino acids: CAISGPAGEATDTQYF. The CDR3 DNA reads TGTGCCATCAGTGGCCCAGCGGGGGAGGCCACAGATACGCAGTATTTT.

This clonotype was counted at least ten times. V is TRBV28 and J is TRBJ1-1, with 8 positions matching TRBD1. V dropped 5 bases and J dropped 0; count of bases not matched to a gene: 17. In germline, CDR1 is MDHEN, CDR2 SYDVKM. The CDR3 spans 19 residues. This CDR3 is CASSIPTTGQGGLNTEAFF. CDR3 in DNA: TGTGCCAGCAGTATCCCAACGACTGGACAGGGAGGGTTGAACACTGAAGCTTTCTTT.

This clonotype was counted many times. The chain is built from TRBV5-1 and TRBJ2-7; perhaps TRBD1 as D (6 bases). The CDR3 contains 15 residues. Germline CDR1 and CDR2: SGHRS and YFSETQ. V dropped 0 bases and J dropped 0 bases, with 10 bases sitting between them. The CDR3 region is CASSLVRGSSYEQYF. The CDR3 DNA follows: TGCGCCAGCAGCTTGGTCAGGGGAAGCTCCTACGAGCAGTACTTC.

In its sample, this clonotype was seen many times. The chain's CDR3 is CASSTLAGGQTNEQFF. The DNA of the CDR3 is TGTGCCAGCAGCACCTTGGCGGGGGGACAAACCAATGAGCAGTTCTTC. The chain has TRBV5-6 and TRBJ2-1; 8 nucleotides match TRBD2. Trimming at V came to 4 bases and at J to 6 bases, leaving 12 bases not matched to a gene. The CDR3 covers 16 residues. Germline V lookup: CDR1 SGHDT, CDR2 YYEEEE. Full variable domain (remainder filled in from reference TRBV5-6 and TRBJ2-1): DAGVTQSPTHLIKTRGQQVTLRCSPKSGHDTVSWYQQALGQGPQFIFQYYEEEERQRGNFPDRFSGHQFPNYSSELNVNALLLGDSALYLCASSTLAGGQTNEQFFGPGTRLTVL.

The chain joins TRBV20-1 to TRBJ1-2; 8 bases line up with TRBD1. V shed 4 bases and J 5 bases; nucleotides not matched to a gene: 6. The V gene's germline CDR1 is DFQATT and CDR2 SNEGSKA (reference sequence). The CDR3 length is 13 residues. In DNA form, the CDR3 reads TGCAGTGCTATGACAGGGGCGCGATATGGCTACACCTTC. This sequence encodes CSAMTGARYGYTF.

This clonotype was observed many times. CDR3 protein: CSASLAGKDSPLHF. CDR3 nucleotide sequence: TGCAGTGCTAGTCTGGCAGGGAAAGATTCACCCCTCCACTTT. The V call is TRBV20-1, the J call TRBJ1-6, with a possible D match to TRBD1 (5 bases). The CDR3 is 14 amino acids. V lost 3 bases to trimming and J lost 8 bases, with 14 bases between them. Germline loops: CDR1 DFQATT, CDR2 SNEGSKA (reference sequence).

This clonotype was seen only a few times. The chain recombines TRBV7-2 with TRBJ1-4; D is ambiguous. V lost 5 bases to trimming and J lost 4 bases, with 14 bases between them. Germline CDR1 reads SGHTA; CDR2 reads FQGNSA. This CDR3 comprises 15 residues. This CDR3 reads CASSLGPERNEKLFF. CDR3 in DNA: TGTGCCAGCAGCCTCGGACCCGAACGTAATGAAAAACTGTTTTTT.

This clonotype was recorded many times. The chain links TRBV12-3 or TRBV12-4 to TRBJ2-7, with 10 bases identical to TRBD2. The CDR3 contains 14 residues. The junction had 2 bases not matched to a gene; V was cut back by 4 bases and J by 2 bases. CDR3 nucleotides: TGTGCCAGCAGTTCCCTAGCGGGGGCCTACGAGCAGTACTTC. As protein: CASSSLAGAYEQYF.

The sample holds a few counts of this clonotype. The chain combines TRBV20-1 with TRBJ2-5; TRBD2 might be the D (6 bases). CDR1 is DFQATT and CDR2 is SNEGSKA in the germline V gene (reference sequence). CDR3 size: 15 residues. V lost 0 bases to trimming and J lost 1 base, with 12 bases between them. The DNA for the CDR3 is TGCAGTGCTAGAGATCGGAGGGAGCCCCAAGAGACCCAGTACTTC. This translates into CSARDRREPQETQYF.

This clonotype was seen ten or more times. V and J are TRBV6-5 and TRBJ1-1, with no clear D. This CDR3 is 11 amino acids long. Trimming took 6 bases from V and 7 from J, leaving 9 bases between them. Germline loops: CDR1 MNHEY, CDR2 SVGAGI. The CDR3 nucleotides read TGTGCCAGCAGCCACGGATTTGAAGCTTTCTTT. Translated: CASSHGFEAFF.

This clonotype was found many times. V gene TRBV20-1 combines with J gene TRBJ2-3, with D uncertain. Trimming cost V 2 bases and J 9 bases, with 9 bases left between them. Germline V gene sequence: CDR1 DFQATT, CDR2 SNEGSKA (reference sequence). The CDR3 sequence is 11 residues long. The CDR3 bases are TGCAGTGCTAGAATTGAAGGCACGCAGTATTTT. It codes for CSARIEGTQYF.

Many counts were recorded for this clonotype. The gene calls are TRBV11-1 and TRBJ2-1, with D tentatively TRBD2 (7 bases). V dropped 5 bases and J dropped 8 bases, with 16 bases sitting between them. Germline CDR1 reads SGHAT; CDR2 reads FQDESV (reference sequence). The CDR3 spans 14 residues. The CDR3 DNA sequence: TGTGCCAGCAGCCGGGCGGGGGCTGAGGATGAGCAGTTCTTC. Translation: CASSRAGAEDEQFF.

This clonotype came up many times. CDR3 amino acids: CSVARPRGQETQYF. As DNA, the CDR3 is TGCAGCGTTGCTAGACCGAGGGGACAAGAGACCCAGTACTTC. This sequence joins TRBV29-1 and TRBJ2-5; possibly TRBD1 or TRBD2 for D (5 bases each). V shed 4 bases and J shed 2 bases, with 14 bases lying between them. This CDR3 region has 14 residues. The germline V gene encodes CDR1 SQVTM and CDR2 ANQGSEA.

This clonotype was picked up many times. The chain combines TRBV5-1 with TRBJ2-7, with 8 bases lining up with TRBD1. Trimming at V came to 5 bases and at J to 1 base, leaving 5 bases not matched to a gene. Germline loops: CDR1 SGHRS, CDR2 YFSETQ. CDR3 length: 14 amino acids. The CDR3 nucleotides are TGCGCCAGCAGAGGGACAGGAGGTTCCTACGAGCAGTACTTC. Translating it yields CASRGTGGSYEQYF.